The 5 T cell receptor beta chains in this list originate from one sample, sequenced in a study of T-cell reconstitution after alpha-beta-depleted transplantation in children. Unique molecular identifiers were built into the TCRbeta library. TCRdb fed the PCR reads into MiXCR, producing one record per CDR3 protein. The sample consists of over 550,000 distinct CDR3 sequences, under 12% of them appearing once. The input for sequencing was PBMCs from the stem cell graft donor, taken from the stem cell graft. Receptors were obtained from a human donor who donated a stem cell graft to a child with acute myeloid leukemia.

The genes are TRBV6-1 and TRBJ2-1; D gene ambiguous. The V gene's germline CDR1 is MNHNS and CDR2 SASEGT. Trimming left V 7 bases short and J 0 bases short, with 13 bases between. CDR3 length: 15 residues. CDR3 loop: CASIAARSSYNEQFF. The DNA for the CDR3 is TGTGCCAGCATCGCCGCGCGTAGCTCCTACAATGAGCAGTTCTTC.

The table lists this clonotype with a few counts. The chain links TRBV19 to TRBJ2-5, with D possibly matching TRBD2 (6 bases). Germline V gene sequence: CDR1 LNHDA, CDR2 SQIVND (reference sequence). V lost 1 base, J lost 5 bases, and 14 bases lay in between. The CDR3 consists of 15 residues. CDR3 residues: CASSIGRGGRETQYF. As DNA, the CDR3 is TGTGCCAGTAGTATAGGGCGGGGCGGCCGGGAGACCCAGTACTTC.

This clonotype was counted a few times. The chain recombines TRBV20-1 with TRBJ2-7; D perhaps matches TRBD1 (5 bases). With 4 bases removed from V and 2 bases from J, the gap between germline ends came to 15 bases. Germline CDR1 reads DFQATT; CDR2 reads SNEGSKA (reference sequence). This CDR3 is built from 14 residues. CDR3 coding DNA: TGCAGTGCTAATGGGTATGGGGCTGCCTACGAGCAGTACTTC. This codes for CSANGYGAAYEQYF.

The rearrangement links TRBV7-9 to TRBJ2-2; perhaps TRBD2 as D (6 bases). Germline CDR1 is SEHNR and CDR2 is FQNEAQ (reference sequence). The CDR3 is made up of 15 amino acids. V lost 3 bases and J 6 bases, leaving 14 bases between the germline ends. The CDR3 loop reads CASSFRGGKAGELFF. CDR3 in DNA: TGTGCCAGCAGCTTTCGGGGCGGGAAGGCCGGGGAGCTGTTTTTT.

V gene TRBV20-1 combines with J gene TRBJ2-5; D might be TRBD1 (6 bases). V lost 7 bases and J lost 0, with 21 bases in between. CDR1 and CDR2 (germline): DFQATT, SNEGSKA (reference sequence). This CDR3 is built from 16 residues. Here the CDR3 reads CSVLFGQNIYQETQYF. The CDR3 DNA reads TGCAGTGTCCTCTTCGGACAGAACATCTACCAAGAGACCCAGTACTTC.